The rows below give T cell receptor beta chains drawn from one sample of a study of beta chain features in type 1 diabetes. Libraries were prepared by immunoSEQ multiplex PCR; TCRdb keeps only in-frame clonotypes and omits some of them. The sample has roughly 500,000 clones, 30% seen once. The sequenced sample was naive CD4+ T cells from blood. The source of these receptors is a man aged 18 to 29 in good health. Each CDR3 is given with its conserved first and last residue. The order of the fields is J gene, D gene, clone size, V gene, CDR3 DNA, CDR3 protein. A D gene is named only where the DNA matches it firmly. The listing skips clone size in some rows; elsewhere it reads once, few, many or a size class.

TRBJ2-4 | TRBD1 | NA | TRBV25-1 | TGTGCCAGCAGTGAATACGGGCCAGGGGGAAACATTCAGTACTTC | CASSEYGPGGNIQYF
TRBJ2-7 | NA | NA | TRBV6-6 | TGTGCCAGCAGTTATCTGCTGGAGGGCGACTACTACGAGCAGTACTTC | CASSYLLEGDYYEQYF
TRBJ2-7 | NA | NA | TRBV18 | TGTGCCAGCTCCCCGGCCGTCACCTACGAGCAGTACTTC | CASSPAVTYEQYF
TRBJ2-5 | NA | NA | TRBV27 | TGTGCCAGCAGTTTATCGAGACAGTCAGAGACCCAGTACTTC | CASSLSRQSETQYF
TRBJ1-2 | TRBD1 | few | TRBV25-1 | TGTGCCAGCAGTGCCGGACAGGGCTATGGCTACACCTTC | CASSAGQGYGYTF
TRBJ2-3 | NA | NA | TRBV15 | TGTGCCACCAGCACAGGCGGGGCGGCTAGCACAGATACGCAGTATTTT | CATSTGGAASTDTQYF
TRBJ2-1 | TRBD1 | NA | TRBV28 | TGTGCCAGCAGTTTCTGGGGACAGGGAATTTACAATGAGCAGTTCTTC | CASSFWGQGIYNEQFF
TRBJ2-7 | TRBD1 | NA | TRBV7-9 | TGTGCCAGCAGCTCCGACCTCAGGGGGAGCTCCTACGAGCAGTACTTC | CASSSDLRGSSYEQYF
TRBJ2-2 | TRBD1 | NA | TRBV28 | TGTGCCAGCAGTGTATTGGACAGGCACGGGGGGGAGCTGTTTTTT | CASSVLDRHGGELFF
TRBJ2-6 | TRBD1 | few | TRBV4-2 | TGTGCCAGCAGCCAGGACAGGTCGGGGGCCAACGTCCTGACTTTC | CASSQDRSGANVLTF
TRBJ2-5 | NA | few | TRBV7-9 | TGTGCCAGCAGTTACCAGTACTTC | CASSYQYF
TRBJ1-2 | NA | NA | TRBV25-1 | TGTGCCAGCAGTGAAGCTCACTATGGCTACACCTTC | CASSEAHYGYTF
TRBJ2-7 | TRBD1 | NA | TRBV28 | TGTGCCAGCAGGGTCTCCGGGACAGGTCATCCCTACGAGCAGTACTTC | CASRVSGTGHPYEQYF
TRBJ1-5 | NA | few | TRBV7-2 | TGTGCCAGCAGCCTAGGAGAGGTTAGCAATCAGCCCCAGCATTTT | CASSLGEVSNQPQHF
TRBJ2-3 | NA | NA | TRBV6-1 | TGTGCCACCTCCGGGACAATCGGAGATACGCAGTATTTT | CATSGTIGDTQYF
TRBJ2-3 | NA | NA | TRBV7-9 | TGTGCCAGCAGCTTAGATGGCAGGGCTACAGATACGCAGTATTTT | CASSLDGRATDTQYF
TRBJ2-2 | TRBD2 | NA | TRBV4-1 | TGCGCCAGCAGCCAAGGATGGCTAGCGGGAAACGGGGAGCTGTTTTTT | CASSQGWLAGNGELFF
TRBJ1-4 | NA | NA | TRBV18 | TGTGCCAGCTCACCCTCGGTTGCGGTGGGGGAAAAACTGTTTTTT | CASSPSVAVGEKLFF
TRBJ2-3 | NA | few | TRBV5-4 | TGTGCCAGCAGCATCAGTCCGGGACCCGAGGGGGATACGCAGTATTTT | CASSISPGPEGDTQYF
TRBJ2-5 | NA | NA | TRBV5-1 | TGCGCCAGCAGCTTGGTTTTGGCCGCAGGGGAGACCCAGTACTTC | CASSLVLAAGETQYF
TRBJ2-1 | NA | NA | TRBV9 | TGTGCCAGCAGCGTAGAAGGGAGGTCCTACAATGAGCAGTTCTTC | CASSVEGRSYNEQFF
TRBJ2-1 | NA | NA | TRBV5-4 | TGTGCCAGCAGCTTGAGGGCGGGTTCCTACAATGAGCAGTTCTTC | CASSLRAGSYNEQFF
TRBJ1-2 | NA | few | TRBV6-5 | TGTGCCAGCAGCCTCCGGACGGCGAACTATGGCTACACCTTC | CASSLRTANYGYTF
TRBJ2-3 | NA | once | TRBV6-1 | TGTGCCAGCAGTGAAGCAAGCCTGACAGATACGCAGTATTTT | CASSEASLTDTQYF
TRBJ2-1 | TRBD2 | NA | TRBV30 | TGTGCCTGGAGTGTATATCGGGGACTAGCGGGGTACAATGAGCAGTTCTTC | CAWSVYRGLAGYNEQFF
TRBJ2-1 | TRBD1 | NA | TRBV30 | TGTGCCTCCGGGGACAGTTACAATGAGCAGTTCTTC | CASGDSYNEQFF
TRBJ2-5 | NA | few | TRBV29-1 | TGCAGCGTTGGAATGGGGGCCGAGACCCAGTACTTC | CSVGMGAETQYF
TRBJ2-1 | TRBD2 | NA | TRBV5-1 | TGCGCCAGCAGCTTAACTAGCGGGACCCACAATGAGCAGTTCTTC | CASSLTSGTHNEQFF
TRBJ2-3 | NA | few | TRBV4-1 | TGCGCCAGCAGCCAAGATCAGGGGACAGATACGCAGTATTTT | CASSQDQGTDTQYF